This paragraph reports one TCR beta chain. This may come from a read error, since a much larger clone is one base off. Specified time point: newly diagnosed GD, antithyroid drugs for less than 3 months. The TCR library was made from RNA extracted from PBMCs. Per the germline V gene, CDR1 is LGHDT and CDR2 is YNNKEL (reference sequence). This CDR3 spans 17 amino acids. Trimming cost V 5 bases and J 0 bases; bases outside gene matches: 10. To make TCR beta libraries, researchers used iRepertoire HTBI primers and Arm-PCR of CDR3 regions. TCRdb redid the calling of the multiplex PCR reads with MiXCR, one entry per CDR3 protein. In the table there are roughly 500,000 distinct CDR3 sequences, about 14% of which are singletons. This sample is part of a study of regulatory T cells in long-lasting Graves disease. These same records also appear under a second study, on T cells in Graves' hyperthyroidism and ophthalmopathy.

The receptor was derived from a man aged 25-45 years with Graves disease. The sequences come from peripheral blood mononuclear cells (PBMCs), collected at new diagnosis, from a patient treated with antithyroid drugs. This sequence joins TRBV3-1 and TRBJ2-1; 7 positions agree with TRBD2. The DNA of the CDR3 is TGTGCCAGCAGCTTCGGACTAGTGGTTAGCTCCTACAATGAGCAGTTCTTC. It translates to CASSFGLVVSSYNEQFF.